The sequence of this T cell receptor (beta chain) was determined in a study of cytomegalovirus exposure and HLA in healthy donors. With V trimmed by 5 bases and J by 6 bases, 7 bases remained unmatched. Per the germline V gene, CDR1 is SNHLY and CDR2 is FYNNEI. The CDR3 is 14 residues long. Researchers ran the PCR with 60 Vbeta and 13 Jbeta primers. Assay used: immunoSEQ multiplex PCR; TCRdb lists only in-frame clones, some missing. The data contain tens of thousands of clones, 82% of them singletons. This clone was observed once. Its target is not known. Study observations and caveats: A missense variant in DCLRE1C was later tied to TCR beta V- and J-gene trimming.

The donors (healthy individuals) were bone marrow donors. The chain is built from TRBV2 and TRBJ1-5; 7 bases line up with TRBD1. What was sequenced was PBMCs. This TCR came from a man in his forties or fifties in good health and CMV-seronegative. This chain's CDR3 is CASSSQGVSQPQHF. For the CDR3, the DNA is TGTGCCAGCAGTTCTCAGGGGGTAAGTCAGCCCCAGCATTTT.